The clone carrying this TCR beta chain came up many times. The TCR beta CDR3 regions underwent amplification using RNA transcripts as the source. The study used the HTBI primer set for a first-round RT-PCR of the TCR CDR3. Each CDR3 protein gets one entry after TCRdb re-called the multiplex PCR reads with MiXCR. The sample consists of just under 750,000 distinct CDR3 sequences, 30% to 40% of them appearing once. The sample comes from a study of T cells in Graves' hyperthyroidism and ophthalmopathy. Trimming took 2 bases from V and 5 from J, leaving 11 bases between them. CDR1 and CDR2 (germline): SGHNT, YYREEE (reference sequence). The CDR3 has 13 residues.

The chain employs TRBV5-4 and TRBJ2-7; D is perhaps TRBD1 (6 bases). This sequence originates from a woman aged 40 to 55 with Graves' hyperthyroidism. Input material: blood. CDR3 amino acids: CASSFQGSDEQYF. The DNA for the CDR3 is TGTGCCAGCAGCTTTCAGGGGTCAGACGAGCAGTACTTC.